This T cell receptor (beta chain) was captured by sequencing in a study of human T cells and chemical hapten exposure. Each CDR3 protein is one row after TCRdb ran MiXCR on the RACE reads. The sample records 85,000 to 130,000 distinct CDR3 sequences, around 10% being singletons. This clonotype was detected ten times or more. Its antigen remains unknown. Time point denoted: pre-sensitization, week 0. Stated treatment: therapeutic diphenylcyclopropenone sensitization with weekly scalp DPC. Whole-study results and caveats: The number of TCRs over 1 in 1000 frequency stayed unchanged after DPC.

The starting material was whole blood, obtained in connection with sensitization to the hapten diphenylcyclopropenone (DPC). The TCR was taken from a woman aged 45 to 65 with alopecia areata. Some clones in this sample may be carry-over from other donors' samples.

This CDR3 is CASSLGPGGTDPSPLHF. The CDR3 DNA reads as TGCGCCAGCAGCCTCGGTCCGGGTGGTACGGACCCTTCACCCCTCCACTTT. The chain employs TRBV4-1 and TRBJ1-6; D gene unclear. V lost 4 bases to trimming and J lost 9 bases, with 22 bases between them. CDR3 length: 17 amino acids. CDR1 MGHRA and CDR2 YSYEKL come from the germline V gene.